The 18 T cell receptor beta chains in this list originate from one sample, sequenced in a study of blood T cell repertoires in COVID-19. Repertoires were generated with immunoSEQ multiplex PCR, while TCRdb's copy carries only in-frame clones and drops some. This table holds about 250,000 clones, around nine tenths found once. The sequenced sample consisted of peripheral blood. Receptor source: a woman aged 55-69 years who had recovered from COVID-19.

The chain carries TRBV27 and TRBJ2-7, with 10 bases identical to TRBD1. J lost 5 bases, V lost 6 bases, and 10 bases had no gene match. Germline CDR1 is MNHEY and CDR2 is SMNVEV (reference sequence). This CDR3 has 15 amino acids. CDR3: CASRMRDRGVHEQYF. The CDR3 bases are TGTGCCAGCAGAATGAGGGACAGGGGTGTCCACGAGCAGTACTTC.

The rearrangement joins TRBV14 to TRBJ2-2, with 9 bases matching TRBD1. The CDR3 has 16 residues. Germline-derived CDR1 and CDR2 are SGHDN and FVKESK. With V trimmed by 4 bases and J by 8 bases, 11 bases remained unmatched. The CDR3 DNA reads TGTGCCAGCAGCCCACAGGGGGCGCGCAGTAGGGGGGAGCTGTTTTTT. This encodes CASSPQGARSRGELFF.

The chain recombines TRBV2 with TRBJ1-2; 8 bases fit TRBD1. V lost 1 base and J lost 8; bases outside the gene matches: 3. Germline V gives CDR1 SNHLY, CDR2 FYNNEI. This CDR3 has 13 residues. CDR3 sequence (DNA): TGTGCCAGCAGTGAAGGGACAGGGTACGGCTACACCTTC. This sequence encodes CASSEGTGYGYTF.

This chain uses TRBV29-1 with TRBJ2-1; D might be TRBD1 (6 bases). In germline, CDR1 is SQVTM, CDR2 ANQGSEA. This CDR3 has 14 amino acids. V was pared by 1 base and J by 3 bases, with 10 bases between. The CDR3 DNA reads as TGCAGCGTTGAAGGCCAGGGGAGCTACAATGAGCAGTTCTTC. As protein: CSVEGQGSYNEQFF.

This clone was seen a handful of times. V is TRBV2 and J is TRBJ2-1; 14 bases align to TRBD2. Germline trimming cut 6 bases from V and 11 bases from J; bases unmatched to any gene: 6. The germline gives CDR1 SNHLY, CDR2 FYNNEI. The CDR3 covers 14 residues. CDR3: CASRRGLAGEKQFF. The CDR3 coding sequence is TGTGCCAGCAGGCGGGGACTAGCGGGGGAAAAGCAGTTCTTC.

CDR3 sequence reads: CASSFGGGAYEQFF. In DNA, the CDR3 is TGTGCCAGCAGCTTTGGCGGGGGGGCATATGAGCAGTTCTTC. The chain couples TRBV7-8 to TRBJ2-1; 9 bases agree with TRBD2. With V trimmed by 3 bases and J by 8 bases, 5 bases remained unmatched. Germline V gene sequence: CDR1 SGHVS, CDR2 FQNEAQ. This CDR3 comprises 14 residues.

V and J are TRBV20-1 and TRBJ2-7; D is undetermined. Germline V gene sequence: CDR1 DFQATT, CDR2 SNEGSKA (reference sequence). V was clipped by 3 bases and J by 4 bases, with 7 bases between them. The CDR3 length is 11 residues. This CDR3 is CSASFSYEQYF. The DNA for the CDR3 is TGCAGTGCTAGTTTCTCTTACGAGCAGTACTTC.

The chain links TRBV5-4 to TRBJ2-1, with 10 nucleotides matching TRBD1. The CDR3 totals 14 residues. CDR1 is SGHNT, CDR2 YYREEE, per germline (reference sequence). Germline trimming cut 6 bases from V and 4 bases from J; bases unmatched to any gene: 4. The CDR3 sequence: CASTRQGAYNEQFF. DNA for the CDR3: TGTGCCAGCACCAGACAGGGGGCGTACAATGAGCAGTTCTTC. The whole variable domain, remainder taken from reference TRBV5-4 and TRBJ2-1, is ETGVTQSPTHLIKTRGQQVTLRCSSQSGHNTVSWYQQALGQGPQFIFQYYREEENGRGNFPPRFSGLQFPNYSSELNVNALELDDSALYLCASTRQGAYNEQFFGPGTRLTVL.

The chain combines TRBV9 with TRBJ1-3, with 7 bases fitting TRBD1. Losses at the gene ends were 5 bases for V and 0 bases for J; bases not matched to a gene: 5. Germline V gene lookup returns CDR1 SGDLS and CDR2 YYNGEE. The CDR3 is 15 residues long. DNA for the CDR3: TGTGCCAGCAGTGTACAGGGGTTCTCTGGAAACACCATATATTTT. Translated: CASSVQGFSGNTIYF.

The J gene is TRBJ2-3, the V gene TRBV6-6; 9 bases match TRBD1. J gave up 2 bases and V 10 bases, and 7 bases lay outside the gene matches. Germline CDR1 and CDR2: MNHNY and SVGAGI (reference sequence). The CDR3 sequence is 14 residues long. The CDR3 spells CATTGGGDTDTQYF. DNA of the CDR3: TGTGCCACAACAGGGGGCGGGGACACAGATACGCAGTATTTT.

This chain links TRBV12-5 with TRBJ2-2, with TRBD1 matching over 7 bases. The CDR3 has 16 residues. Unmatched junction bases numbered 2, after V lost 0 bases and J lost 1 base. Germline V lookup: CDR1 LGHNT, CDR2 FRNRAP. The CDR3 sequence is CASGLVRTGNTGELFF. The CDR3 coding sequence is TGTGCTAGTGGTTTGGTAAGGACAGGGAACACCGGGGAGCTGTTTTTT.

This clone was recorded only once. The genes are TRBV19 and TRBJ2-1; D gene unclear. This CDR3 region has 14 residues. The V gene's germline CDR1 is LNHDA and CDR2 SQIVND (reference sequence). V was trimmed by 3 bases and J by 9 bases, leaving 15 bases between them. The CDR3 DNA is TGTGCCAGTAGTATCGGCGGCAGCAGTTTTGAGCAGTTCTTC. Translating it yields CASSIGGSSFEQFF.

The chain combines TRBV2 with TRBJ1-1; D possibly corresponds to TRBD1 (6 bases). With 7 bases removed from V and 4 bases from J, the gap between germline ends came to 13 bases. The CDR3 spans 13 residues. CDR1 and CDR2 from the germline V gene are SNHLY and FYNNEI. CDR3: CASTGGGGTEAFF. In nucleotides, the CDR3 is TGTGCCAGCACCGGGGGAGGGGGCACTGAAGCTTTCTTT.

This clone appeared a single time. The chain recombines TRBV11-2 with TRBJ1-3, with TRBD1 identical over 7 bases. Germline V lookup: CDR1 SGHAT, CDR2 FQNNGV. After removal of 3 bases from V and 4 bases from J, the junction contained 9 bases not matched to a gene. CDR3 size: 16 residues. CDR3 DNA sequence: TGTGCCAGCAGCTTCCAGATGACAGGGTGGGGAAACACCATATATTTT. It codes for CASSFQMTGWGNTIYF.

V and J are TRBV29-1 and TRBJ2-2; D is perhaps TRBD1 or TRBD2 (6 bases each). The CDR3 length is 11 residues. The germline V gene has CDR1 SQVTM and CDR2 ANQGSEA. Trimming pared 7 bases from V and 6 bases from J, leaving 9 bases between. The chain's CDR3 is CSAGAAGELFF. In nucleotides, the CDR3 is TGCAGCGCGGGGGCCGCCGGGGAGCTGTTTTTT.

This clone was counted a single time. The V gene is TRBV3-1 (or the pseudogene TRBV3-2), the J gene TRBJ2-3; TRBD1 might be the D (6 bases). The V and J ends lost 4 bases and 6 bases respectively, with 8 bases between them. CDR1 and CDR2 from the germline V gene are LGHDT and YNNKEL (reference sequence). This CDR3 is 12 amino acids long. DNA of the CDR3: TGTGCCAGCAGCCCCCAGGGGGATACGCAGTATTTT. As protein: CASSPQGDTQYF.

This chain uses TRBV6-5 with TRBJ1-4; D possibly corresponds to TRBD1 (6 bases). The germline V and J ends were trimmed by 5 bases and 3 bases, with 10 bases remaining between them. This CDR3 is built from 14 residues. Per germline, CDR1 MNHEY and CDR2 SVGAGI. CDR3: CASSQGSANEKLFF. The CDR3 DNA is TGTGCCAGCAGTCAGGGGTCGGCTAATGAAAAACTGTTTTTT.

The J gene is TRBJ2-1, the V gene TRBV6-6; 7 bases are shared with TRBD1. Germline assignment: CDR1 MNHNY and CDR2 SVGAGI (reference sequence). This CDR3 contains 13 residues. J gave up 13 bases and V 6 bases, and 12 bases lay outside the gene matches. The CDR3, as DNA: TGTGCCAGCAGCCCCGGAGTTTACAGGGGACAGTTCTTC. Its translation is CASSPGVYRGQFF.